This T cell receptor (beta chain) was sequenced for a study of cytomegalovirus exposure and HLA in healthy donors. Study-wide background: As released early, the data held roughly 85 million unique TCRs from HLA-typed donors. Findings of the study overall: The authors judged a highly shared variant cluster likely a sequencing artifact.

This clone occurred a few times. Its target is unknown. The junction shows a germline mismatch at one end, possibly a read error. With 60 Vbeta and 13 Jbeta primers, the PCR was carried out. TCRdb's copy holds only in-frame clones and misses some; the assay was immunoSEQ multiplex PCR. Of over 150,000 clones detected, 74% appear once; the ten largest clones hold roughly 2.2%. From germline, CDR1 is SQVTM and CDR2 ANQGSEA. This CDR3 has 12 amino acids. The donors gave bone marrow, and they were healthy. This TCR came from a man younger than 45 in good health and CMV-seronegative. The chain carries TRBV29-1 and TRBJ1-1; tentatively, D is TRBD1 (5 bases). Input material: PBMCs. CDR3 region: CSVVAGNAEAFF. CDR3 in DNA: TGCAGCGTTGTCGCAGGGAACGCTGAAGCTTTCTTT.